The clone carrying this T cell receptor (beta chain) was counted ten times or more. Antigen: not known. Unique molecular identifiers were incorporated into the prepared TCRbeta library. TCRdb re-called the PCR reads through MiXCR, storing one row per CDR3 protein. The sample carries fewer than 1 million distinct CDR3 sequences, 15% to 20% recorded once. The sample belongs to a study of T-cell reconstitution after alpha-beta-depleted transplantation in children. The study's findings and limits: The authors attributed T-cell counts and diversity one year after transplant mostly to newly produced T cells. Roughly two months post-transplant, alpha-beta T cells reportedly originated from several hundred graft clones that had expanded.

The sample here was PBMCs, mostly from graft donor cells, taken 360 days after TCRalphabeta/CD19-depleted stem cell transplant. The source is a male patient aged 5 to 17 who had a stem cell transplant for acute lymphoblastic leukemia, so the T cells may come from the graft donor.

The CDR3 protein is CASSLDTRRGTQYF. The CDR3 nucleotides are TGTGCCAGCAGCTTAGACACCAGAAGAGGGACCCAGTACTTC. V gene TRBV13 combines with J gene TRBJ2-5; no reliable D call. The CDR3 loop spans 14 amino acids. Germline CDR1 is PRHDT and CDR2 is FYEKMQ (reference sequence). V shed 1 base and J shed 7 bases, with 13 bases lying between them.